Here is one T cell receptor beta chain with its context. The V gene's germline CDR1 is SQVTM and CDR2 ANQGSEA. The CDR3 is 13 amino acids. V dropped 6 bases and J dropped 3; count of bases not matched to a gene: 5. These data belong to a study of blood T cell repertoires in COVID-19. At the level of the study: From the United States, Italy and Spain came samples of acute and convalescent COVID-19. Sources were T cells, B-cell-depleted T cells, or PBMCs; the material itself was cDNA or gDNA.

Authors' data handling: The authors estimated nucleated cell counts from reference gene primer amplification. Assay: immunoSEQ multiplex PCR; the TCRdb copy retains only in-frame clones and omits some. The DNA was the basis for D and trimming; V, J and clone size are from that table. The data show around 60,000 clones, around 89% seen once. The sequenced sample was peripheral blood. This chain connects TRBV29-1 to TRBJ2-7; 10 positions agree with TRBD2. This receptor was obtained from a human donor in a cohort sampled during active COVID-19. The CDR3 loop reads CSVTSGLIYEQYF. CDR3 nucleotides: TGCAGCGTGACTAGCGGGCTGATCTACGAGCAGTACTTC.